This TCR beta chain was profiled in a study of T cell responses to AZD1222 COVID-19 vaccine. Across the whole study: Second-dose intervals near 4 or 12 weeks were combined.

The CDR3 runs 13 residues. Germline CDR1 is SNHLY and CDR2 is FYNNEI. Trimming took 8 bases from V and 3 from J, leaving 12 bases between them. A remark on this clone: Its antigen is not known.

Generated by immunoSEQ multiplex PCR, the TCRdb table keeps only in-frame clones and is missing some. The table includes about 150,000 clones, more than 75% detected once. Study outcomes and limitations: Of spike-specific TCRs, nearly half reportedly target regions left unmutated in variants.

The sequence was collected from an adult in good health. Sequenced material: peripheral blood, taken on day 0 of AZD1222 vaccination. J is TRBJ2-3 and V is TRBV2; no firm D call. Here the CDR3 DNA reads TGTGCCAGCGGCGTCTTGGGAACAGATACGCAGTATTTT. This encodes CASGVLGTDTQYF.